This T cell receptor beta chain was captured in a study of T cell changes during pregnancy in multiple sclerosis. The sample holds one count of this clone. Germline V gene sequence: CDR1 MRHNA, CDR2 SNTAGT. The ends were cut back, 0 bases at V and 6 bases at J, with 9 bases in the middle. The CDR3 runs 14 residues. The table came from immunoSEQ multiplex PCR; TCRdb's copy has only in-frame clones and leaves some out. The sample lists about 47,000 clones, 75% to 90% occurring once. V usage is TRBV6-4 and J usage is TRBJ2-1, with D possibly TRBD1 on 5 matching bases. This receptor was identified in a female donor with multiple sclerosis, enrolled in a pregnancy study. Sample: CD8+ T cells from peripheral blood mononuclear cells, taken in the second trimester of pregnancy. The DNA of the CDR3 is TGTGCCAGCAGTGACTCGGCCCAGGGCAATGAGCAGTTCTTC. This encodes CASSDSAQGNEQFF.